This T cell receptor (beta chain) came from a study of CD8 T cells in Susac syndrome. An amount of RNA that ranged from roughly 0.45 to 1 ug was reverse transcribed with random hexamers. Amplification of TCR beta CDR3 used immunoSEQ multiplex PCR across 54 Vbeta and 13 Jbeta. Via MiXCR, TCRdb re-called the immunoSEQ multiplex PCR reads, giving one row per CDR3 protein. The repertoire holds some 110,000 distinct CDR3 sequences, approximately 93% seen once, with approximately 0.093% in the top ten. Trimming shortened V by 3 bases and J by 3 bases, and 6 bases separated the two germline ends. In germline, CDR1 is SNHLY, CDR2 FYNNEI. CDR3 length equals 13 residues. Sequencing targeted TCR beta in blood CD8+ and CD4+ T cells. Treatment-naive patients with stable or active relapsing-remitting disease served as multiple sclerosis controls. TEMRA cells were FACS-enriched, while CD8+ and CD4+ T cells were negatively isolated.

The source material was CD4+ T cells from PBMCs. The TCR sequence derives from a human donor with multiple sclerosis. V is TRBV2 and J is TRBJ2-1; D uncertain. Here the CDR3 DNA reads TGTGCCAGCAGTGATCAGATCTACAATGAGCAGTTCTTC. This encodes CASSDQIYNEQFF.